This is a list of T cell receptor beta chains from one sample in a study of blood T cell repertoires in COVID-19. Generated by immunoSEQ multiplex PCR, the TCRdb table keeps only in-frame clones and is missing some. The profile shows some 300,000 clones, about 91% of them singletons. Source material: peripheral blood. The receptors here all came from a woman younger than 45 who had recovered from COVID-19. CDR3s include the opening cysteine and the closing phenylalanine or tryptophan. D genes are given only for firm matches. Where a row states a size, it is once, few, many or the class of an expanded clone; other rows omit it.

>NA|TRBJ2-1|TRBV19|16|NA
CASSIGGSSSYNEQFF
TGTGCCAGTAGTATAGGGGGCAGTAGCTCCTACAATGAGCAGTTCTTC
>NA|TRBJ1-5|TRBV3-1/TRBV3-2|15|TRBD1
CASSQSGTGGQPQHF
TGTGCCAGCAGCCAATCCGGGACAGGTGGTCAGCCCCAGCATTTT
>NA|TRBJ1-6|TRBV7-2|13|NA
CASSGDRRSPLHF
TGTGCCAGCAGCGGAGACAGGCGCTCACCCCTCCACTTT
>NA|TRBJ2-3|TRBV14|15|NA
CASSQDHLSTDTQYF
TGTGCCAGCAGCCAAGATCATCTAAGCACAGATACGCAGTATTTT
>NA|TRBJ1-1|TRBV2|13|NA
CASSFTGLAEAFF
TGTGCCAGCAGTTTTACAGGGTTGGCTGAAGCTTTCTTT
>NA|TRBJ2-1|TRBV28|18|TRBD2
CASSSPHITSGGWYEQFF
TGTGCCAGCAGTTCACCTCATATCACCAGCGGGGGGTGGTATGAGCAGTTCTTC
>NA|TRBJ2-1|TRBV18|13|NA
CASATSRYNEQFF
TGTGCCAGCGCCACGTCCAGGTACAATGAGCAGTTCTTC
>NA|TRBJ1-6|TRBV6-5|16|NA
CASSYSGRTYNSPLHF
TGTGCCAGCAGTTACTCAGGCAGGACCTATAATTCACCCCTCCACTTT
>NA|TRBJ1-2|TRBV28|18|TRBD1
CASSFPPVPGGWGYGYTF
TGTGCCAGCAGTTTCCCTCCCGTTCCAGGGGGCTGGGGCTATGGCTACACCTTC
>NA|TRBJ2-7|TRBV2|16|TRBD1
CASEGTGKGASYEQYF
TGTGCCAGCGAGGGGACAGGGAAAGGGGCAAGCTACGAGCAGTACTTC
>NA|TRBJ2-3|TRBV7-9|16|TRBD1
CASSLIRDSSTDTQYF
TGTGCCAGCAGCTTAATTCGGGACAGTAGCACAGATACGCAGTATTTT
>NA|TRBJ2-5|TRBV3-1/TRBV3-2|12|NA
CASSLLPRTQYF
TGTGCCAGCAGCCTACTCCCCCGGACCCAGTACTTC
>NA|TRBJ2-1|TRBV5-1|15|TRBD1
CASSRGQGVGVEQFF
TGCGCCAGCAGCAGAGGACAGGGCGTGGGGGTCGAGCAGTTCTTC
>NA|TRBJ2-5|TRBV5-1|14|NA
CASSLGTFQETQYF
TGCGCCAGCAGCTTGGGTACATTTCAAGAGACCCAGTACTTC
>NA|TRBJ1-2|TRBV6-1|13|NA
CASSDRDNYGYTF
TGTGCCAGCAGTGACAGGGATAACTATGGCTACACCTTC
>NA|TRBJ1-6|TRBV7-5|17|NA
CARSRNRGSSYNSPLHF
TGTGCCAGAAGCAGGAACAGGGGGAGCTCCTATAATTCACCCCTCCACTTT
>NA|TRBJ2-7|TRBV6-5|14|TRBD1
CASSYTGGTYEQYF
TGTGCCAGCAGTTATACAGGGGGAACGTACGAGCAGTACTTC
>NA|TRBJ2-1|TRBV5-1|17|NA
CAGSLILAESSYNEQFF
TGCGCCGGTAGCCTGATACTAGCTGAGAGCTCCTACAATGAGCAGTTCTTC
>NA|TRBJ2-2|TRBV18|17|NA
CASSQLDRPGDTGELFF
TGTGCCAGCTCACAACTAGACCGCCCGGGGGACACCGGGGAGCTGTTTTTT
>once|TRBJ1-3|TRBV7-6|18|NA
CASSSLAGPGTPGNTIYF
TGTGCCAGCAGCTCCTTAGCGGGGCCCGGGACACCTGGAAACACCATATATTTT
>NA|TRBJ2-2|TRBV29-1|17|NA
CSHLGLVDTRDTGELFF
TGCAGCCACCTGGGGCTAGTGGATACCCGAGACACCGGGGAGCTGTTTTTT
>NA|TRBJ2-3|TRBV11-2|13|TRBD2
CASPSGPSDTQYF
TGTGCCAGCCCTAGCGGGCCTTCAGATACGCAGTATTTT
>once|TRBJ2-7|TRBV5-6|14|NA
CASSLISLLYEQYF
TGTGCCAGCAGCTTGATATCCCTTCTATACGAGCAGTACTTC
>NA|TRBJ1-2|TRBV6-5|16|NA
CASSYSGTPPPYGYTF
TGTGCCAGCAGTTACTCCGGGACACCCCCCCCCTATGGCTACACCTTC
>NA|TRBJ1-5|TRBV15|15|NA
CATSRRQNSNQPQHF
TGTGCCACCAGCAGAAGACAGAATAGCAATCAGCCCCAGCATTTT
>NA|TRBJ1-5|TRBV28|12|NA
CASRTREEPQHF
TGTGCCAGCAGAACGAGGGAAGAGCCCCAGCATTTT
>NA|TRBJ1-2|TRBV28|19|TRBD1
CASSSRPRGRGTANYGYTF
TGTGCCAGCAGTTCCCGACCCCGAGGCAGGGGGACAGCTAACTATGGCTACACCTTC
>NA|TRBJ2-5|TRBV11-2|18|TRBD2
CASSLGLAGGRLQETQYF
TGTGCCAGCAGCCTCGGACTAGCGGGGGGGAGATTGCAAGAGACCCAGTACTTC
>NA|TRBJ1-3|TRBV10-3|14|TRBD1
CATFQGGSGNTIYF
TGTGCCACCTTCCAGGGGGGCTCTGGAAACACCATATATTTT